These 5 T cell receptor beta chains share one sample of origin, sequenced in a study of blood T cell repertoires in COVID-19. Measured with immunoSEQ multiplex PCR; TCRdb has only the in-frame clones, and not every one. Of 70,000 or so clones in the sample, around 74% were seen once. Sequencing used peripheral blood. The receptors were gathered from a man between 60 and 75 years old with COVID-19, enrolled during active disease.

V is TRBV4-1 and J is TRBJ2-5, with a possible D match to TRBD1 (5 bases). Per the germline V gene, CDR1 is MGHRA and CDR2 is YSYEKL. V was trimmed by 1 base and J by 5 bases, leaving 20 bases between them. The CDR3 runs 17 residues. The CDR3 region has the DNA TGCGCCAGCAGCCAAGCCCTGCGACAGAGCCCAAGGGAGACCCAGTACTTC. This sequence encodes CASSQALRQSPRETQYF.

This clone appeared a few times. The genes are TRBV3-1 (or the pseudogene TRBV3-2) and TRBJ2-3, with a weak D call TRBD1 (5 bases). The CDR3 contains 13 residues. Germline CDR1 and CDR2: LGHDT and YNNKEL (reference sequence). Trimming stripped 4 bases from V and 2 bases from J, with 7 bases between. The chain's CDR3 is CASSPGHTDTQYF. CDR3 sequence (DNA): TGTGCCAGCAGCCCAGGGCACACAGATACGCAGTATTTT.

The chain has TRBV4-1 and TRBJ1-1, with 11 nucleotides matching TRBD1. With 3 bases clipped from V and 0 bases from J, the junction kept 15 bases outside the gene matches. There are 20 residues in the CDR3. Germline-derived CDR1 and CDR2 are MGHRA and YSYEKL. CDR3 nucleotides: TGCGCCAGCAGCCACACCATTGGGGGACAGGGGGGTCCTATGAACACTGAAGCTTTCTTT. Its translation: CASSHTIGGQGGPMNTEAFF.

The sample holds one count of this clone. The CDR3 loop reads CASSLSGQGNYGYTF. The CDR3 nucleotides read TGTGCCAGCAGTTTATCAGGACAGGGTAACTATGGCTACACCTTC. The rearrangement uses TRBV28 and TRBJ1-2; 8 positions match TRBD1. Germline trimming cut 1 base from V and 1 base from J; bases unmatched to any gene: 2. Germline assignment: CDR1 MDHEN and CDR2 SYDVKM. The CDR3 runs to 15 residues.

The V call is TRBV29-1, the J call TRBJ2-1; no clear D. V shed 4 bases and J shed 9 bases, with 16 bases lying between them. Germline CDR1 SQVTM, CDR2 ANQGSEA. The CDR3 extends over 13 amino acids. The CDR3 DNA is TGCAGCGTTGCCGGCGGTTTGAAAGGTGAGCAGTTCTTC. Its translation: CSVAGGLKGEQFF.